This TCR beta chain was captured in a study of early T cells in non-severe SARS-CoV-2 infection. Study background: Investigators sequenced bulk RNA drawn from unsorted whole blood, and chains remained unpaired.

Ten or more counts support this clonotype. What it binds is not known. Points from the study as a whole: Anti-spike CD8 responses were favored by VDJdb matching, which missed private and CD4 specificities.

Unique molecular identifier tags were affixed to discrete cDNA molecules. TCRdb processed the 5' RACE reads anew with MiXCR; each CDR3 protein has one entry. This table holds roughly 51,000 distinct CDR3 sequences, around 10% found once. The receptor comes from an adult who was a healthcare worker with PCR-confirmed SARS-CoV-2 infection or an uninfected control (not recorded which). Material for sequencing was whole blood.

The CDR3 spells CASSIKISTDTQYF. Written as DNA, the CDR3 is TGTGCCAGCAGTATCAAAATTAGCACAGATACGCAGTATTTT. The chain is built from TRBV27 and TRBJ2-3; D not certain. CDR1 and CDR2 from the germline V gene are MNHEY and SMNVEV (reference sequence). Trimming removed 5 bases from V and 0 bases from J, with 9 bases in between. The CDR3 extends over 14 amino acids.